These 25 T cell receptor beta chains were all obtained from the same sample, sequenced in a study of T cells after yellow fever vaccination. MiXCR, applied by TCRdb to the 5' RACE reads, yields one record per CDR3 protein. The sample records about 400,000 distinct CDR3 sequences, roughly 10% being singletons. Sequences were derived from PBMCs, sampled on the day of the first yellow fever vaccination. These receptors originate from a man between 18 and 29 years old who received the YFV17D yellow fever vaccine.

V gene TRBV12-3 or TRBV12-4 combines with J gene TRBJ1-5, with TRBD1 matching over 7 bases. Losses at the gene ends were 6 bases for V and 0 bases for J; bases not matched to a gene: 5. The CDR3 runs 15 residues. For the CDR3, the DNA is TGTGCCAGCAGCCCAGGGGGGAATAGCAATCAGCCCCAGCATTTT. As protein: CASSPGGNSNQPQHF.

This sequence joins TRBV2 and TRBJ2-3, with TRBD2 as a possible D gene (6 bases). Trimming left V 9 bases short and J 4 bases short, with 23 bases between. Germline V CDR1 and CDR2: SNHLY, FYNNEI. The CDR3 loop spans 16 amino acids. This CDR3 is CARRIWVRGGADTQYF. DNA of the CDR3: TGTGCCAGACGAATCTGGGTACGGGGAGGCGCAGATACGCAGTATTTT.

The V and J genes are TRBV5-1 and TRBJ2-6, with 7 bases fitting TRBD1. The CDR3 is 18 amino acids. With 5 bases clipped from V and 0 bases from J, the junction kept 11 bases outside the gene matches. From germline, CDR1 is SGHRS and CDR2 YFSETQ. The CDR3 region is CASRTRDSAASGANVLTF. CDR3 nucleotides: TGCGCCAGCAGAACCCGGGACAGTGCCGCCTCTGGGGCCAACGTCCTGACTTTC.

The CDR3 DNA reads as TGTGCCAGCAGTTACGGTCAGGTCTCCTATGGCTACACCTTC. Translating gives CASSYGQVSYGYTF. The rearrangement links TRBV6-5 to TRBJ1-2; D is unresolved. Germline V gene data show CDR1 as MNHEY and CDR2 as SVGAGI. With 2 bases removed from V and 4 bases from J, the gap between germline ends came to 11 bases. The CDR3 loop spans 14 amino acids.

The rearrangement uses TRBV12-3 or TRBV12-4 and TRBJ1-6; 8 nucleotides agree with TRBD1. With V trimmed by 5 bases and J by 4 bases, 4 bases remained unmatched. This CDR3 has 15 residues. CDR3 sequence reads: CASSRRTGYNSPLHF. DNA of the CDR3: TGTGCCAGCAGTCGACGGACAGGGTATAATTCACCCCTCCACTTT.

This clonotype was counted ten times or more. DNA of the CDR3: TGTGCCAGCAGGTGGGGCGCCGACACTGAAGCTTTCTTT. Its protein is CASRWGADTEAFF. V gene TRBV6-2 or TRBV6-3 combines with J gene TRBJ1-1; D possibly corresponds to TRBD1 (5 bases). The CDR3 is made up of 13 amino acids. V shed 6 bases and J shed 3 bases, with 11 bases lying between them. Per the germline V gene, CDR1 is MNHEY and CDR2 is SVGEGT.

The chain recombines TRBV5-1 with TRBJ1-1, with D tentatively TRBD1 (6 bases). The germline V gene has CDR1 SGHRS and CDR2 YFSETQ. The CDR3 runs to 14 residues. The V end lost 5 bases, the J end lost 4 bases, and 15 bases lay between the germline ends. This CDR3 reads CASRSTEGGTEAFF. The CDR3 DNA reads TGCGCCAGCAGGTCGACAGAGGGGGGCACTGAAGCTTTCTTT.

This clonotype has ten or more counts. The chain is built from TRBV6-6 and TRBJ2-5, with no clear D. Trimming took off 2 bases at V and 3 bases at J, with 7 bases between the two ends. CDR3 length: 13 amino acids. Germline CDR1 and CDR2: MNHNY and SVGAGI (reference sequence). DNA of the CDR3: TGTGCCAGCAGTTACATTGATGAAGAGACCCAGTACTTC. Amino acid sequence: CASSYIDEETQYF.

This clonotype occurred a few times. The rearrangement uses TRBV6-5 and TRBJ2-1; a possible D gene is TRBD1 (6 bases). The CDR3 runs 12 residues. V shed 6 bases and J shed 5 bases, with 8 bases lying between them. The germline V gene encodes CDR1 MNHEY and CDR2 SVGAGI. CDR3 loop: CASRGADNEQFF. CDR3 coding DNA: TGTGCCAGCAGGGGGGCCGACAATGAGCAGTTCTTC.

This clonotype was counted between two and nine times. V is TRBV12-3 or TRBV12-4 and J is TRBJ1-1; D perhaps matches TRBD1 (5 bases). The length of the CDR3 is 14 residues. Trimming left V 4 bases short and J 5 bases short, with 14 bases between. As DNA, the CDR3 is TGTGCCAGCAGTTCAGGGTGGGTCCTGACTGAAGCTTTCTTT. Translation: CASSSGWVLTEAFF.

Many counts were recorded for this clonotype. In DNA form, the CDR3 reads TGTGCCAGCAGCTCACGACAGGTCGCCGGGGAGCTGTTTTTT. Translating gives CASSSRQVAGELFF. This rearrangement joins TRBV5-6 to TRBJ2-2; possibly TRBD1 for D (6 bases). This CDR3 region has 14 residues. CDR1 is SGHDT and CDR2 is YYEEEE in the germline V gene. Trimming cost V 3 bases and J 6 bases, with 12 bases left between them.

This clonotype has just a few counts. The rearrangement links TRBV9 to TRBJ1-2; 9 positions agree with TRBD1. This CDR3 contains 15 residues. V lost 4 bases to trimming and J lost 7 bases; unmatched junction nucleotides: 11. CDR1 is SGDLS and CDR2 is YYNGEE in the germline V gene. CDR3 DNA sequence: TGTGCCAGCAGCAAAGACGTCACAGGGGGCTTTGGCTACACCTTC. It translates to CASSKDVTGGFGYTF.

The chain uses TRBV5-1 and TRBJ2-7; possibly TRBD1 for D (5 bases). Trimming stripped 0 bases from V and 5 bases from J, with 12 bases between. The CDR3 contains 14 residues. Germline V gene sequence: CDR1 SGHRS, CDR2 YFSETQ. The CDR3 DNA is TGCGCCAGCAGCTTGGACGCAGGGTCCCACGAGCAGTACTTC. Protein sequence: CASSLDAGSHEQYF.

This CDR3 reads CASSSLTDQPQHF. CDR3 in DNA: TGTGCCAGCAGTTCTCTGACCGATCAGCCCCAGCATTTT. This chain connects TRBV27 to TRBJ1-5; D is undetermined. Germline values: CDR1 MNHEY, CDR2 SMNVEV (reference sequence). Trimming shortened V by 4 bases and J by 5 bases, and 9 bases separated the two germline ends. This CDR3 comprises 13 residues.

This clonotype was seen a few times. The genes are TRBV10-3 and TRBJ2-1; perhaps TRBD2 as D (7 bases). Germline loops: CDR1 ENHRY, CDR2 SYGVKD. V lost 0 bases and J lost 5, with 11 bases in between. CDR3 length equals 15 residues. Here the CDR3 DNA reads TGTGCCATCAGTGAGTCGAGCGGGGACAACAATGAGCAGTTCTTC. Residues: CAISESSGDNNEQFF.

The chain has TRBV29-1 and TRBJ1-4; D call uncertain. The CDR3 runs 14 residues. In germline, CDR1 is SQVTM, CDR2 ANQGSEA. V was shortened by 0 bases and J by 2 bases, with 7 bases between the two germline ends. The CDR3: CSVEDERTNEKLFF. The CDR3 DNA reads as TGCAGCGTTGAAGATGAGAGGACTAATGAAAAACTGTTTTTT. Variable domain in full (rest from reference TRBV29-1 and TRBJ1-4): SAVISQKPSRDICQRGTSLTIQCQVDSQVTMMFWYRQQPGQSLTLIATANQGSEATYESGFVIDKFPISRPNLTFSTLTVSNMSPEDSSIYLCSVEDERTNEKLFFGSGTQLSVL.

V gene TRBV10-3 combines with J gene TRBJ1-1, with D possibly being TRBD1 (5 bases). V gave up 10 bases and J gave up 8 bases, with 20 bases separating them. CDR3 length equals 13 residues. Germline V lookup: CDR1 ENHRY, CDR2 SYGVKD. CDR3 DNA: TGTGCCACCGTCACAGGCGACCAACCAGAAGCTTTCTTT. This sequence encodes CATVTGDQPEAFF.

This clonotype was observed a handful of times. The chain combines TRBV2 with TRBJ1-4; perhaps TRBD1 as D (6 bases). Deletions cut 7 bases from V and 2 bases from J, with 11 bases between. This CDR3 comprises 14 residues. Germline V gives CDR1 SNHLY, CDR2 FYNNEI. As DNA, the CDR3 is TGTGCCAGCACCCGGACAGCGACTAATGAAAAACTGTTTTTT. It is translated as CASTRTATNEKLFF.

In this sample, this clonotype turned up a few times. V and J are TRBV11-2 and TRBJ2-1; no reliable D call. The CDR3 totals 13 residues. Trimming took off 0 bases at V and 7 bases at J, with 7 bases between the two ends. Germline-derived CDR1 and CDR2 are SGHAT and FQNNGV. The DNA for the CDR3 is TGTGCCAGCAGCTTAGACCCAAGGAATGAGCAGTTCTTC. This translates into CASSLDPRNEQFF.

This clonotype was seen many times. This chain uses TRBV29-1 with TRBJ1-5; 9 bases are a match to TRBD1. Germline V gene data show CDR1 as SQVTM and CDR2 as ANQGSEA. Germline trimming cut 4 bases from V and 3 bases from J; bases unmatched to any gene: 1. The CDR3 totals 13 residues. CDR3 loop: CSVGDRVNQPQHF. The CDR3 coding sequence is TGCAGCGTTGGGGACAGGGTCAATCAGCCCCAGCATTTT.

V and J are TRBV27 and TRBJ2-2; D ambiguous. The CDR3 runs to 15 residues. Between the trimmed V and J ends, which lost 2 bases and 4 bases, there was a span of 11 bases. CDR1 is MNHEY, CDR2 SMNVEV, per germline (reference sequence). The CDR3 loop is CASSLEGWGTGELFF. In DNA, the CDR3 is TGTGCCAGCAGTTTAGAAGGGTGGGGCACCGGGGAGCTGTTTTTT.

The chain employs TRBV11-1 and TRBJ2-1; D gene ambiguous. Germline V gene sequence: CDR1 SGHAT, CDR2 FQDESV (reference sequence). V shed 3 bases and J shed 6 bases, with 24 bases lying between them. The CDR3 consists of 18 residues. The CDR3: CASSLVGGVSINGNEQFF. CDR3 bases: TGTGCCAGCAGCTTGGTGGGTGGTGTCTCTATAAACGGCAATGAGCAGTTCTTC. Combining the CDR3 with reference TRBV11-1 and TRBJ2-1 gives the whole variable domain EAEVAQSPRYKITEKSQAVAFWCDPISGHATLYWYRQILGQGPELLVQFQDESVVDDSQLPKDRFSAERLKGVDSTLKIQPAELGDSAMYLCASSLVGGVSINGNEQFFGPGTRLTVL.

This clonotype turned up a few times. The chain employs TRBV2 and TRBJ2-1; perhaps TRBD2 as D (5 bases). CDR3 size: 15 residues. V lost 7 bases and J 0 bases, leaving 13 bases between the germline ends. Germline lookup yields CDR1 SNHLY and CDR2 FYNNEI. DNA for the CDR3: TGTGCCAGCAAGAGGACTCAAAGCTCCTACAATGAGCAGTTCTTC. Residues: CASKRTQSSYNEQFF.

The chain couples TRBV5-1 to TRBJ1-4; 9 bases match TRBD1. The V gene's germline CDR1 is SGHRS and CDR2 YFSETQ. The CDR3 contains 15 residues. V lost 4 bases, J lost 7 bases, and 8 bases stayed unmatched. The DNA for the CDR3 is TGCGCCAGCAGCCCGACAGGGGGGTCGGGTGAAAAACTGTTTTTT. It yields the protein CASSPTGGSGEKLFF.

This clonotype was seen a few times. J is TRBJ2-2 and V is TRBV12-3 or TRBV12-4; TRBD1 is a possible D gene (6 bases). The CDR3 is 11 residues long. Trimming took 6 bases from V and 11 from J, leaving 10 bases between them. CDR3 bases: TGTGCCAGCAGCTCGGGACACGAGCTGTTTTTT. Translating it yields CASSSGHELFF.